These T cell receptor beta chains were read from a single sample in a study of identical twins. TCRdb independently ran MiXCR on the 5' RACE reads; one entry per CDR3 protein. The repertoire has more than 250,000 distinct CDR3 sequences, roughly 8.6% of them found once; the top ten carry about 2.1%. This sample was also put to use in a study of yellow fever vaccine responses in identical twins.

The material sequenced was memory (CD45RO+) T cells sorted from blood. The receptors stem from a woman aged 18 to 35 in good health. Both conserved end residues are part of each CDR3. D genes are given only for firm matches. Clone size is given for some rows only: seen once, a few or many times, or a class if the clone is expanded.

.,few,TRBJ2-7,TRBV7-2,CASSLGGTAGREQYF,TGTGCCAGCAGCTTAGGGGGGACGGCTGGTCGGGAGCAGTACTTC
.,many,TRBJ1-5,TRBV3-1,CASSRDTNQPQHF,TGTGCCAGCAGCCGGGATACCAATCAGCCCCAGCATTTT
.,many,TRBJ1-5,TRBV24-1,CATSDVQTNQPQHF,TGTGCCACCAGTGATGTCCAAACTAATCAGCCCCAGCATTTT
.,few,TRBJ1-5,TRBV6-5,CASSYFREATNNQPQHF,TGTGCCAGCAGTTACTTCCGAGAGGCGACTAACAATCAGCCCCAGCATTTT
.,many,TRBJ2-1,TRBV4-2,CASSQDLAPSYNEQFF,TGTGCCAGCAGCCAAGATTTAGCACCATCCTACAATGAGCAGTTCTTC
.,many,TRBJ1-6,TRBV4-1,CASSQDPAAGNSPLHF,TGCGCCAGCAGCCAAGATCCGGCGGCCGGGAATTCACCCCTCCACTTT
.,few,TRBJ2-7,TRBV7-8,CASSLGWASSYEQYF,TGTGCCAGCAGCTTAGGATGGGCCAGCTCCTACGAGCAGTACTTC
.,few,TRBJ2-1,TRBV25-1,CASSSSGLATNEQFF,.
.,few,TRBJ2-5,TRBV3-1,CASSPQTGEGETQYF,TGTGCCAGCAGCCCCCAAACAGGGGAGGGAGAGACCCAGTACTTC
.,.,TRBJ2-3,TRBV21-1,CATSAHRDAKRTDTQYF,TGTGCCACCTCGGCCCACCGGGACGCCAAGCGCACAGATACGCAGTATTTT
TRBD1,many,TRBJ1-2,TRBV10-3,CAISQGQLYGYTF,TGTGCCATCAGTCAGGGACAGCTCTATGGCTACACCTTC
TRBD1,many,TRBJ2-2,TRBV11-3,CASSLPKDRGGTGELFF,TGTGCCAGCAGCTTACCCAAGGACAGGGGAGGCACCGGGGAGCTGTTTTTT
.,few,TRBJ2-1,TRBV6-1,CASAQTLINEQFF,TGTGCCAGCGCACAAACACTCATAAATGAGCAGTTCTTC
.,.,TRBJ1-5,TRBV20-1,CSARLGANQPQHF,TGCAGTGCTAGATTGGGGGCTAATCAGCCCCAGCATTTT
TRBD1,many,TRBJ1-6,TRBV12-3/TRBV12-4,CASSPGGTESPLHF,TGTGCCAGCAGTCCAGGGGGCACGGAATCACCCCTCCACTTT
TRBD2,many,TRBJ2-1,TRBV20-1,CSVTSGRGGNEQFF,TGCAGTGTTACAAGCGGGAGGGGGGGCAATGAGCAGTTCTTC
.,few,TRBJ1-1,TRBV7-2,CASSFAVRATEAFF,TGTGCCAGCAGCTTTGCTGTCAGGGCCACTGAAGCTTTCTTT
TRBD1,many,TRBJ1-1,TRBV12-3/TRBV12-4,CASSFAGGSTEAFF,TGTGCCAGCAGTTTTGCAGGGGGAAGCACTGAAGCTTTCTTT
.,.,TRBJ1-3,TRBV28,CASSLSVGGGNTIYF,TGTGCCAGCAGTTTATCAGTCGGGGGTGGAAACACCATATATTTT
TRBD1,.,TRBJ1-6,TRBV12-3/TRBV12-4,CASSRGLSPLHF,TGTGCCAGCAGCAGGGGGCTCTCACCCCTCCACTTT
.,many,TRBJ1-6,TRBV5-1,CASSLSMGHYNSPLHF,TGCGCCAGCAGCTTATCTATGGGACACTATAATTCACCCCTCCACTTT
.,few,TRBJ2-1,TRBV20-1,CSAGRNWDNEQFF,TGCAGTGCAGGGAGGAATTGGGACAATGAGCAGTTCTTC
.,.,TRBJ2-7,TRBV21-1,CASSPREVIRYEQYF,TGTGCCAGCAGCCCTCGGGAGGTGATTAGATACGAGCAGTACTTC
TRBD1,few,TRBJ1-6,TRBV27,CASRDDRVNSPLHF,TGTGCCAGCAGGGACGACAGGGTTAATTCACCCCTCCACTTT
TRBD2,many,TRBJ2-3,TRBV20-1,CSARPPSGGNTDTQYF,TGCAGTGCTAGACCACCTAGCGGGGGGAACACAGATACGCAGTATTTT
TRBD2,.,TRBJ2-1,TRBV14,CASSSYSGGSSNEQFF,TGTGCCAGCAGTTCGTATAGCGGGGGTAGTTCTAATGAGCAGTTCTTC
TRBD2,many,TRBJ2-1,TRBV29-1,CSARTSSGGSNEQFF,TGCAGCGCCCGAACCTCCAGCGGGGGTAGCAATGAGCAGTTCTTC
TRBD1,few,TRBJ2-7,TRBV5-6,CASSSTGRFYEQYF,TGTGCCAGCAGCTCGACAGGGCGATTCTACGAGCAGTACTTC
TRBD1,many,TRBJ1-6,TRBV3-1,CASSQGPGQGRSPLHF,TGTGCCAGCAGCCAAGGTCCCGGACAGGGACGTTCACCCCTCCACTTT
.,.,TRBJ1-2,TRBV5-4,CASSSPNSGVRGGYTF,TGTGCCAGCAGCTCCCCCAACTCAGGGGTCAGGGGCGGCTACACCTTC
.,.,TRBJ1-6,TRBV28,CASSFWQGMDSPLHF,TGTGCCAGCAGTTTTTGGCAGGGTATGGATTCACCCCTCCACTTT
.,many,TRBJ2-2,TRBV28,CASSLVGINTGELFF,TGCGCCAGCAGCTTGGTAGGGATAAACACCGGGGAGCTGTTTTTT